One T cell receptor beta chain is described in this entry. V shed 6 bases and J shed 4 bases, with 15 bases lying between them. The CDR3 contains 13 residues. The germline V gene encodes CDR1 SQVTM and CDR2 ANQGSEA. This sample is part of a study of T-cell reconstitution after alpha-beta-depleted transplantation in children. Preparing the TCRbeta library involved the use of unique molecular identifiers. TCRdb recomputed calls from the PCR reads with MiXCR, one row per CDR3 protein. The table has 670,000 or so distinct CDR3 sequences, about an eighth seen once. V is TRBV29-1 and J is TRBJ1-1; D is uncertain. The input for sequencing was PBMCs, taken before TCRalphabeta/CD19-depleted stem cell transplant. This TCR was recovered from a girl under 10 years old with congenital amegakaryocytic thrombocytopenia, due to receive a stem cell transplant. CDR3 nucleotides: TGCAGCGTCTATCCAGGTCGGAGCACTGAAGCTTTCTTT. Amino acid sequence: CSVYPGRSTEAFF.